The sequence of this T cell receptor beta chain was determined in a study of T cell responses to AZD1222 COVID-19 vaccine. Data came from immunoSEQ multiplex PCR; TCRdb stores just in-frame clones and leaves some out. The sample lists tens of thousands of clones, more than 70% seen once, with less than 12% in the top ten. In the case of this clone: Antigen specificity is unknown.

Per the germline V gene, CDR1 is MNHNS and CDR2 is SASEGT. V lost 1 base and J lost 1, with 8 bases in between. The CDR3 is made up of 16 amino acids. Study results and caveats: Following two doses of AZD1222, Spike-specific TCR breadth and depth rose. Among the donors, most were white British and more were female, and clonal diversity was possibly underestimated. Targeting of unmutated variant regions was reportedly seen in nearly half of spike-specific TCRs.

This receptor was identified in an adult who received the MenACWY meningococcal vaccine as a control. This chain connects TRBV6-1 to TRBJ2-6; D possibly uses TRBD1 or TRBD2 (5 bases each). Specimen: peripheral blood, collected 28 days after the second dose of the MenACWY control vaccine. The CDR3 is CASSEDGGSGANVLTF. Written as DNA, the CDR3 is TGTGCCAGCAGTGAAGATGGGGGTTCTGGGGCCAACGTCCTGACTTTC.